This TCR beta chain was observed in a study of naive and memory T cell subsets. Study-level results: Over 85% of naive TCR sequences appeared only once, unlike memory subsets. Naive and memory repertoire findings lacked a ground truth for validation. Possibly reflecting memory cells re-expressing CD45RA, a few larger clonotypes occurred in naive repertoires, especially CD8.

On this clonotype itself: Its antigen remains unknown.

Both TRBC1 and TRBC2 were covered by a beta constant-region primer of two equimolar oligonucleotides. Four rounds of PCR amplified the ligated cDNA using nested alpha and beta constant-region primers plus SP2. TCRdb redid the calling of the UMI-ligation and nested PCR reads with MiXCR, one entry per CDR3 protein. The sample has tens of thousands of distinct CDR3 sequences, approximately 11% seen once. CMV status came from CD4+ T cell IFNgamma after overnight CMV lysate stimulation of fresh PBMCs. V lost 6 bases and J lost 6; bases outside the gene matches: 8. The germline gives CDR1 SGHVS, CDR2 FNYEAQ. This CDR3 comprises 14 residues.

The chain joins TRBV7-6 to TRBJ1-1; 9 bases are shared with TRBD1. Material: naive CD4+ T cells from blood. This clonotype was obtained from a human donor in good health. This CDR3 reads CASSSGQGIAEAFF. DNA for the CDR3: TGTGCCAGCAGTTCGGGACAGGGTATCGCTGAAGCTTTCTTT.